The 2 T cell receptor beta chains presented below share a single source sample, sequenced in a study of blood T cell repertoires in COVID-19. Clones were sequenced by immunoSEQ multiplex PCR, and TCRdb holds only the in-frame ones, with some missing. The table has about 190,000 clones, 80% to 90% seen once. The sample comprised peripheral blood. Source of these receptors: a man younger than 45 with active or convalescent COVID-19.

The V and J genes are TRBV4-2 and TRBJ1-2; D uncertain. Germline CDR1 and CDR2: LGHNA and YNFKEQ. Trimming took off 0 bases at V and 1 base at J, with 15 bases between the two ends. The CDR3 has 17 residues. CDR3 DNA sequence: TGTGCCAGCAGCCAAGATCTGAGCGCGCCCCTTAACTATGGCTACACCTTC. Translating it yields CASSQDLSAPLNYGYTF.

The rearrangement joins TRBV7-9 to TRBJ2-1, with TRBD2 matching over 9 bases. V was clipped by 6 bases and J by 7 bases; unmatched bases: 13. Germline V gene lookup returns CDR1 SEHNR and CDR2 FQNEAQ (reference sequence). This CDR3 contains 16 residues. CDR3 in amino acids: CASRFDAGGPWNEQFF. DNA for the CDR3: TGTGCCAGCAGATTCGACGCGGGAGGGCCATGGAATGAGCAGTTCTTC.